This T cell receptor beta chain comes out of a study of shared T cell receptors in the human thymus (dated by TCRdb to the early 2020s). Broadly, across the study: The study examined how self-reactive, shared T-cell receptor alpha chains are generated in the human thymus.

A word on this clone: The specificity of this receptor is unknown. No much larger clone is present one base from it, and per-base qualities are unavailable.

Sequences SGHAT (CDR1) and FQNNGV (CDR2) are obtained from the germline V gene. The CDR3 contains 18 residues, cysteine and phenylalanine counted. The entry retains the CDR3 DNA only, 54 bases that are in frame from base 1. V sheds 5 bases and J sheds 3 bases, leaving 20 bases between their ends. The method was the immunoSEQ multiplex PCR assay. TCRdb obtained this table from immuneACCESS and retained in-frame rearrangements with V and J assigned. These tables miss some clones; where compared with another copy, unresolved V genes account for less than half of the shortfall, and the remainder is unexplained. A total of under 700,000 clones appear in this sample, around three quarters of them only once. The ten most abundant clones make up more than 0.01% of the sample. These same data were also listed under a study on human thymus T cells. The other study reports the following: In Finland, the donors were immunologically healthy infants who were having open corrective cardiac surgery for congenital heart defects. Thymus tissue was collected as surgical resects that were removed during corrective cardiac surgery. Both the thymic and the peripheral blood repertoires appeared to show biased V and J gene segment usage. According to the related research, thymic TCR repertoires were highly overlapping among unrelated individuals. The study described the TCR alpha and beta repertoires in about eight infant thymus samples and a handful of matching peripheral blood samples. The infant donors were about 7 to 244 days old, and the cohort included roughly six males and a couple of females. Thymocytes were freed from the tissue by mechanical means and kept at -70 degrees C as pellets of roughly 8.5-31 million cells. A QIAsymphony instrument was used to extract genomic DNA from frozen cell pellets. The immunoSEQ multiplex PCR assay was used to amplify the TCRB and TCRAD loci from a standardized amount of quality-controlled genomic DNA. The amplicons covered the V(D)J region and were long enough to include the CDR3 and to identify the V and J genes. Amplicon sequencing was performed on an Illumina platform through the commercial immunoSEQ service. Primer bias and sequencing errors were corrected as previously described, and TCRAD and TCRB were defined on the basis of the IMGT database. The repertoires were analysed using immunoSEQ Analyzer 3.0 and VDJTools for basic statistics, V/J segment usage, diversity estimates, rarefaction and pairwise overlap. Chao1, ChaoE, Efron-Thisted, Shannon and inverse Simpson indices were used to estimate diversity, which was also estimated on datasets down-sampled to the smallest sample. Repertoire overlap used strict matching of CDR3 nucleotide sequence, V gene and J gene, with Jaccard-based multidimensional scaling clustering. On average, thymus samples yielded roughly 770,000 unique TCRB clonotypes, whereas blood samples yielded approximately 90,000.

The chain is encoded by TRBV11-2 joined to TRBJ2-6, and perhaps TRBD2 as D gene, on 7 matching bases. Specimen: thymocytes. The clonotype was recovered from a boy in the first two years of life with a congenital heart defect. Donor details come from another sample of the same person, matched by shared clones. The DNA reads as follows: TGTGCCAGCAGCCCTTGGGAGGGGGGAGTGGGTGGGGCCAACGTCCTGACTTTC. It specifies CASSPWEGGVGGANVLTF. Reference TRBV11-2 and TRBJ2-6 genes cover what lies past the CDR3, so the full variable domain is EAGVAQSPRYKIIEKRQSVAFWCNPISGHATLYWYQQILGQGPKLLIQFQNNGVVDDSQLPKDRFSAERLKGVDSTLKIQPAKLEDSAVYLCASSPWEGGVGGANVLTFGAGSRLTVL.